The clone carrying this TCR beta chain was seen a handful of times. No antigen is known for it. A read error may explain this, as a much larger clone is one base away. This entry is derived from a study of regulatory T cells in long-lasting Graves disease. Across the study: Graves' patients, diagnosed recently, had received antithyroid drugs under 3 months. General study findings and limits: TCR diversity in persistent Graves' patients was below that of newly diagnosed ones.

The length of the CDR3 is 15 residues. CDR1 and CDR2 (germline): LNHDA, SQIVND (reference sequence). Construction of TCR beta libraries relied on iRepertoire HTBI primers and on Arm-PCR targeting CDR3 regions. One entry per CDR3 protein results from TCRdb running MiXCR on the multiplex PCR reads. Here the sample spans 350,000 to 500,000 distinct CDR3 sequences, roughly 15% being singletons. Indicated time point: newly diagnosed GD, antithyroid drugs for less than 3 months. From RNA extracted from PBMCs, the TCR library was made. The authors drew 9 to 10 milliliters of peripheral blood into EDTA tubes. The same sample was also used in a study of T cells in Graves' hyperthyroidism and ophthalmopathy.

V usage is TRBV19 and J usage is TRBJ1-5, with TRBD1 identical over 7 bases. The input for sequencing was peripheral blood mononuclear cells (PBMCs), taken at new diagnosis, from a patient treated with antithyroid drugs. This TCR came from a woman aged 25 to 39 with Graves disease. The CDR3 DNA follows: TGTGCCAGTGGTATAAGACAGGGAAGTTTTCAGCCCCAGCATTTT. Translation: CASGIRQGSFQPQHF. Using reference TRBV19 and TRBJ1-5 for the parts outside the CDR3, the full variable domain is DGGITQSPKYLFRKEGQNVTLSCEQNLNHDAMYWYRQDPGQGLRLIYYSQIVNDFQKGDIAEGYSVSREKKESFPLTVTSAQKNPTAFYLCASGIRQGSFQPQHFGDGTRLSIL.